What follows are 27 T cell receptor beta chains derived from one specimen sequenced in a study of control samples from healthy donors and cancer patients. TCRdb keeps only in-frame clones here, not all; method: immunoSEQ multiplex PCR. This table has under 450,000 clones, 90% appearing once. The sequenced sample consisted of PBMCs. The receptors were gathered from a man aged 40-55 years with head and neck cancer.

V and J are TRBV4-2 and TRBJ1-1, with D possibly TRBD1 on 5 matching bases. The CDR3 covers 14 residues. V was pared by 3 bases and J by 5 bases, with 13 bases between. Per germline, CDR1 LGHNA and CDR2 YNFKEQ. CDR3: CASSQQGGLTEAFF. CDR3 bases: TGTGCCAGCAGCCAGCAGGGAGGGTTAACTGAAGCTTTCTTT.

The chain joins TRBV15 to TRBJ1-2, with D possibly being TRBD1 (5 bases). V lost 2 bases and J 9 bases, leaving 13 bases between the germline ends. Germline V gives CDR1 LNHNV, CDR2 YYDKDF (reference sequence). This CDR3 has 13 amino acids. The CDR3 DNA reads TGTGCCACCAGCAGAACGGGGCCCGGGAGCTACACCTTC. This gives the protein CATSRTGPGSYTF.

V is TRBV30 and J is TRBJ1-5; unclear D gene. From germline, CDR1 is GTSNPN and CDR2 SVGIG (reference sequence). The CDR3 loop spans 12 amino acids. V was trimmed by 2 bases and J by 0 bases, leaving 2 bases between them. As DNA, the CDR3 is TGTGCCTGGAGTACTAGCAATCAGCCCCAGCATTTT. This sequence encodes CAWSTSNQPQHF.

The gene calls are TRBV18 and TRBJ2-2, with D perhaps matching TRBD1 (5 bases). Germline V lookup: CDR1 KGHSH, CDR2 LQKENI. The V and J ends lost 3 bases and 7 bases respectively, with 9 bases between them. The CDR3 totals 13 residues. Written as DNA, the CDR3 is TGTGCCAGCTCACCCAGGGAAAGCGGGGAGCTGTTTTTT. Protein sequence: CASSPRESGELFF. The full variable domain, in which reference TRBV18 and TRBJ2-2 provide the parts outside the CDR3, is NAGVMQNPRHLVRRRGQEARLRCSPMKGHSHVYWYRQLPEEGLKFMVYLQKENIIDESGMPKERFSAEFPKEGPSILRIQQVVRGDSAAYFCASSPRESGELFFGEGSRLTVL.

J is TRBJ1-3 and V is TRBV27; possibly TRBD1 for D (6 bases). The CDR3 is 14 residues long. CDR1 is MNHEY and CDR2 is SMNVEV in the germline V gene (reference sequence). V lost 8 bases and J 4 bases, leaving 15 bases between the germline ends. The CDR3, as DNA: TGTGCCAGCGCCCCAGGGGAATTCGGAAACACCATATATTTT. It encodes CASAPGEFGNTIYF.

V gene TRBV5-1 combines with J gene TRBJ2-7, with TRBD1 matching over 10 bases. From germline, CDR1 is SGHRS and CDR2 YFSETQ. Germline trimming cut 4 bases from V and 4 bases from J; bases unmatched to any gene: 11. The CDR3 length is 16 residues. The CDR3, as DNA: TGCGCCAGCAGCAATACCCGGGACAGGGGTTTTTACGAGCAGTACTTC. This translates into CASSNTRDRGFYEQYF.

This clone was seen just once. The chain is built from TRBV9 and TRBJ2-7, with TRBD1 identical over 7 bases. Germline V gives CDR1 SGDLS, CDR2 YYNGEE. The CDR3 covers 15 residues. J gave up 4 bases and V 5 bases, and 12 bases lay outside the gene matches. CDR3 coding DNA: TGTGCCAGCAGTGAGGGGGCGACAGGATTTTACGAGCAGTACTTC. Residues: CASSEGATGFYEQYF.

This clone turned up a few times. V usage is TRBV5-4 and J usage is TRBJ2-1, with 9 bases matching TRBD1. J was trimmed by 0 bases and V by 4 bases; bases with no gene match: 11. The germline V gene encodes CDR1 SGHNT and CDR2 YYREEE (reference sequence). The CDR3 runs 18 residues. The CDR3 nucleotides are TGTGCCAGCAGCCCGTCCCGGGACAGGGCCAGCTCCTACAATGAGCAGTTCTTC. As protein: CASSPSRDRASSYNEQFF.

Only one count was recorded for this clone. This chain connects TRBV9 to TRBJ1-4; 7 nucleotides agree with TRBD1. The CDR3 sequence is 15 residues long. Germline-derived CDR1 and CDR2 are SGDLS and YYNGEE. Trimming took 2 bases from V and 5 from J; bases not matched to a gene: 6. The CDR3 loop reads CASSVSTGLNEKLFF. CDR3 coding DNA: TGTGCCAGCAGCGTGTCGACAGGGTTGAATGAAAAACTGTTTTTT. Full variable domain (missing parts from reference TRBV9 and TRBJ1-4): DSGVTQTPKHLITATGQRVTLRCSPRSGDLSVYWYQQSLDQGLQFLIQYYNGEERAKGNILERFSAQQFPDLHSELNLSSLELGDSALYFCASSVSTGLNEKLFFGSGTQLSVL.

V is TRBV6-6 and J is TRBJ2-5; 7 bases are a match to TRBD2. Per the germline V gene, CDR1 is MNHNY and CDR2 is SVGAGI (reference sequence). V was pared by 5 bases and J by 2 bases, with 17 bases of the junction left unmatched. This CDR3 is 18 amino acids long. CDR3 in DNA: TGTGCCAGCAGTCGAGACCCTAACCGACTAGCAGAACAAGAGACCCAGTACTTC. It codes for CASSRDPNRLAEQETQYF.

This clone was found once. The rearrangement links TRBV29-1 to TRBJ2-7, with 9 nucleotides matching TRBD2. The V segment lost 5 bases and the J segment 4 bases; nucleotides outside the gene matches: 6. From germline, CDR1 is SQVTM and CDR2 ANQGSEA. The CDR3 is 13 residues long. CDR3 coding DNA: TGCAGCGTTCGTTGGACTAGCGCTTACGAGCAGTACTTC. This encodes CSVRWTSAYEQYF.

This clone was recorded once. J is TRBJ2-7 and V is TRBV7-2; 12 bases fit TRBD1. The CDR3 spans 15 residues. The V gene's germline CDR1 is SGHTA and CDR2 FQGNSA. V was clipped by 6 bases and J by 7 bases; unmatched bases: 10. CDR3 sequence reads: CASRLPGQGAWEQYF. The DNA for the CDR3 is TGTGCCAGCAGACTCCCGGGACAGGGGGCTTGGGAGCAGTACTTC.

V is TRBV29-1 and J is TRBJ2-1, with D perhaps TRBD2 (5 bases). CDR3 length: 13 amino acids. Trimming removed 6 bases from V and 5 bases from J, with 14 bases in between. Germline CDR1 reads SQVTM; CDR2 reads ANQGSEA. The CDR3 spells CSVGSGKHNEQFF. The CDR3 region has the DNA TGCAGCGTGGGGTCCGGGAAACACAATGAGCAGTTCTTC.

The chain recombines TRBV5-8 with TRBJ1-6; TRBD1 might be the D (6 bases). Trimming removed 1 base at V and 9 bases at J, with 14 bases between. CDR3 length: 15 residues. The germline gives CDR1 SGHTS, CDR2 YDEGEE. In DNA, the CDR3 is TGTGCCAGCAGCTTGAGGGGGACGTACGGTTCACCCCTCCACTTT. This translates into CASSLRGTYGSPLHF. The full variable domain, with the rest looked up from reference TRBV5-8 and TRBJ1-6, is EAGVTQSPTHLIKTRGQQATLRCSPISGHTSVYWYQQALGLGLQFLLWYDEGEERNRGNFPPRFSGRQFPNYSSELNVNALELEDSALYLCASSLRGTYGSPLHFGNGTRLTVT.

This chain uses TRBV28 with TRBJ2-2; either TRBD1 or TRBD2 may supply D (5 bases each). The CDR3 is made up of 14 amino acids. Germline assignment: CDR1 MDHEN and CDR2 SYDVKM. V gave up 8 bases and J gave up 0 bases, with 10 bases separating them. CDR3 coding DNA: TGTGCCAGCGGGGGAGAAGCGAACACCGGGGAGCTGTTTTTT. This codes for CASGGEANTGELFF.

The rearrangement joins TRBV6-2 or TRBV6-3 to TRBJ2-2; no clear D. Per the germline V gene, CDR1 is MNHEY and CDR2 is SVGEGT. The CDR3 length is 13 residues. V lost 1 base to trimming and J lost 5 bases, with 5 bases between them. Written as DNA, the CDR3 is TGTGCCAGCAGTTACTTGGTAACCGGGGAGCTGTTTTTT. It codes for CASSYLVTGELFF.

The chain links TRBV4-2 to TRBJ1-2; D is ambiguous. V gave up 1 base and J gave up 5 bases, with 5 bases separating them. The CDR3 length is 12 residues. Per the germline V gene, CDR1 is LGHNA and CDR2 is YNFKEQ. The CDR3 is CASSQGEYGYTF. In DNA, the CDR3 is TGTGCCAGCAGCCAAGGCGAGTATGGCTACACCTTC.

V is TRBV7-2 and J is TRBJ2-2; unclear D gene. Germline V gives CDR1 SGHTA, CDR2 FQGNSA. The V end was cut by 0 bases, the J end by 4 bases, with 9 bases between. The CDR3 loop spans 15 amino acids. CDR3 DNA sequence: TGTGCCAGCAGCTTAGCGGTGGGGTCCACCGGGGAGCTGTTTTTT. Amino acids: CASSLAVGSTGELFF.

The V and J genes are TRBV5-1 and TRBJ2-2; 8 nucleotides align to TRBD2. The germline V gene encodes CDR1 SGHRS and CDR2 YFSETQ. The CDR3 consists of 15 residues. J was trimmed by 6 bases and V by 4 bases; bases with no gene match: 8. The chain's CDR3 is CASSPVSGSPGELFF. CDR3 in DNA: TGCGCCAGCAGCCCAGTAAGCGGGAGTCCCGGGGAGCTGTTTTTT.

V gene TRBV11-2 combines with J gene TRBJ2-5; D tentatively fits TRBD1 or TRBD2 (6 bases each). The CDR3 runs to 16 residues. V lost 5 bases and J lost 1, with 17 bases in between. CDR1 is SGHAT and CDR2 is FQNNGV in the germline V gene. The CDR3 loop reads CASSTRRRGAQETQYF. The CDR3 DNA is TGTGCCAGCAGCACTCGGAGGAGGGGGGCCCAAGAGACCCAGTACTTC.

To note about this clone: This could be a read error, since a much larger clone is one nucleotide away. This chain connects TRBV27 to TRBJ2-7; D gene unclear. The CDR3 sequence is 13 residues long. Germline assignment: CDR1 MNHEY and CDR2 SMNVEV (reference sequence). Trimming removed 3 bases from V and 0 bases from J, with 6 bases in between. CDR3 bases: TGTGCCAGCAGTTTCGGGCACTCCTACGAGCAGTACTTC. This encodes CASSFGHSYEQYF.

The genes are TRBV4-3 and TRBJ2-1, with a tentative D call TRBD2 (6 bases). CDR1 and CDR2 from the germline V gene are LGHNA and YSLEER. There are 15 residues in the CDR3. V shed 0 bases and J shed 5 bases, with 11 bases lying between them. The CDR3 nucleotides read TGCGCCAGCAGCCAAGATGACGGCGGGAACAATGAGCAGTTCTTC. It specifies CASSQDDGGNNEQFF.

The chain joins TRBV6-1 to TRBJ2-4; 8 bases are shared with TRBD1. The V segment lost 4 bases and the J segment 3 bases; nucleotides outside the gene matches: 8. CDR3 length equals 16 residues. Germline-derived CDR1 and CDR2 are MNHNS and SASEGT. CDR3 nucleotide sequence: TGTGCCAGCAGTGGGACAGGGAGTTTAGGCAAAAACATTCAGTACTTC. Protein sequence: CASSGTGSLGKNIQYF.

This rearrangement joins TRBV19 to TRBJ1-5, with 8 bases aligning to TRBD1. Germline V CDR1 and CDR2: LNHDA, SQIVND (reference sequence). Unmatched junction bases numbered 4, after V lost 5 bases and J lost 4 bases. The CDR3 is 14 residues long. The CDR3 DNA reads TGTGCCAGTAGTGGACAGGGCAGGAATCAGCCCCAGCATTTT. This sequence encodes CASSGQGRNQPQHF.

The gene calls are TRBV4-2 and TRBJ2-1; possible D gene TRBD1, 5 bases. The germline V gene has CDR1 LGHNA and CDR2 YNFKEQ. The CDR3 spans 14 residues. V was cut by 0 bases and J by 9 bases, with 12 bases left in between. The chain's CDR3 is CASSQDGAEREQFF. CDR3 DNA: TGTGCCAGCAGCCAAGATGGGGCAGAGCGTGAGCAGTTCTTC.

The chain couples TRBV14 to TRBJ2-5; a possible D gene is TRBD2 (5 bases). The germline CDR1 and CDR2 sequences are SGHDN and FVKESK. V was pared by 6 bases and J by 2 bases, with 16 bases between. The CDR3 is 15 amino acids. The CDR3 here is CASSNPLASQETQYF. CDR3 coding DNA: TGTGCCAGCAGTAACCCCCTAGCTTCACAAGAGACCCAGTACTTC.

This chain joins TRBV28 and TRBJ1-5; D is undetermined. The CDR3 totals 18 residues. Germline V lookup: CDR1 MDHEN, CDR2 SYDVKM. Trimming cost V 2 bases and J 6 bases, with 23 bases left between them. The CDR3 sequence is CASSLGNPEYLSGQPQHF. The CDR3 region has the DNA TGTGCCAGCAGTTTAGGGAATCCAGAGTATCTATCCGGTCAGCCCCAGCATTTT.